This is a list of T cell receptor beta chains from one sample in a study of shared clonotypes between healthy human individuals. Only in-frame clones appear in the TCRdb table, and some are missing; sequencing was by immunoSEQ multiplex PCR. This table has 2 million to 2.5 million clones, 95% appearing once. The sample comprised naive CD4+ T cells sorted from blood. The source is a young man in good health. Both conserved end residues are part of each CDR3. A D gene is named only where the DNA matches it firmly. Size is omitted from some rows. Given values are once, few, many or a class for expanded clones.

CDR3 length	V gene	clone size	J gene	D gene	CDR3 DNA	CDR3 protein
14	TRBV7-3	NA	TRBJ2-3	NA	TGTGCCAGCAGCTTGACCAGGGGCGCAGATACGCAGTATTTT	CASSLTRGADTQYF
13	TRBV7-7	NA	TRBJ2-1	NA	TGTGCTAGCAGCTCTAGGGAACACAATGAGCAGTTCTTC	CASSSREHNEQFF
12	TRBV19	NA	TRBJ1-2	NA	TGTGCCAGTACCCTTACGGGGGGTAGCTACACCTTC	CASTLTGGSYTF
14	TRBV6-1	once	TRBJ2-3	NA	TGTGCCAGCAGTCCGCCCGGGGGGCTGAATACGCAGTATTTT	CASSPPGGLNTQYF
12	TRBV6-1	once	TRBJ2-5	NA	TGTGCCAGCAGTCGGTACCAAGAGACCCAGTACTTC	CASSRYQETQYF
17	TRBV5-4	NA	TRBJ2-2	TRBD1	TGTGCCAGCAGCCCGACAGGGCTGAGGGAAAACACCGGGGAGCTGTTTTTT	CASSPTGLRENTGELFF
15	TRBV5-1	NA	TRBJ2-7	TRBD2	TGCGCCAGCAGCAGGACCCCGGGAGGGAGTTACGAGCAGTACTTC	CASSRTPGGSYEQYF
15	TRBV9	NA	TRBJ1-4	TRBD1	TGTGCCAGCAGCCCGTACTCAGGGGGCGGGGAAAAACTGTTTTTT	CASSPYSGGGEKLFF
13	TRBV11-2	NA	TRBJ1-1	NA	TGTGCCAGCAGCTTAGAGGGTGGAACCGAAGCTTTCTTT	CASSLEGGTEAFF
15	TRBV6-5	once	TRBJ1-6	TRBD1	TGTGCCAGCAGGCGGACAGGGATTCATAATTCACCCCTCCACTTT	CASRRTGIHNSPLHF
14	TRBV14	NA	TRBJ2-1	TRBD2	TGTGCCAGCAGCCAAGACCGGGTAGCGGGAGTTCAGTTCTTC	CASSQDRVAGVQFF
14	TRBV7-2	NA	TRBJ1-2	NA	TGTGCCAGCAGCTTAGCTCGCCAGGGCTATGGCTACACCTTC	CASSLARQGYGYTF
13	TRBV29-1	NA	TRBJ2-5	TRBD2	TGCAGCGTTGAATCTAGCGGTTACGAGACCCAGTACTTC	CSVESSGYETQYF
14	TRBV11-3	NA	TRBJ2-7	NA	TGTGCCAGCAGCCCAGACAGGTACTCCTACGAGCAGTACTTC	CASSPDRYSYEQYF
17	TRBV11-2	once	TRBJ2-7	TRBD2	TGTGCCAGCAGCCCCGGAACACTAGCGGGAGGGCGGGGAGAGCAGTACTTC	CASSPGTLAGGRGEQYF
15	TRBV5-1	NA	TRBJ2-7	TRBD1	TGCGCCAGCAGCTCGACCAGACAGGGGGCCTACGAGCAGTACTTC	CASSSTRQGAYEQYF
15	TRBV2	NA	TRBJ2-7	TRBD2	TGTGCCAGCAGTGAACAACTAGCGGGAACCTACGAGCAGTACTTC	CASSEQLAGTYEQYF
16	TRBV28	once	TRBJ2-3	TRBD2	TGTGCCAGCCCCCCTGCAGTACGGGGGGGCCCAGATACGCAGTATTTT	CASPPAVRGGPDTQYF
16	TRBV4-1	NA	TRBJ2-2	TRBD1	TGCGCCAGCAGACATGCCGGGACAGCGAACACCGGGGAGCTGTTTTTT	CASRHAGTANTGELFF
14	TRBV28	NA	TRBJ1-4	NA	TGTGCCAGCAGTGTCTCACGGAATAATGAAAAACTGTTTTTT	CASSVSRNNEKLFF
11	TRBV10-1	NA	TRBJ1-1	NA	TGCGCCAGCAGTGAGAAAGGGGTAGCTTTCTTT	CASSEKGVAFF
13	TRBV7-2	once	TRBJ2-4	NA	TGTGCCAGCAGCTCCTATCTAGAGAACATTCAGTACTTC	CASSSYLENIQYF
14	TRBV25-1	NA	TRBJ1-5	NA	TGTGCCAGCAGTGAAGTAGGCTTTAATCAGCCCCAGCATTTT	CASSEVGFNQPQHF
16	TRBV5-4	once	TRBJ2-5	NA	TGTGCCAGCAGCTTGAGATCACCGGGGGCGGGAGAGACCCAGTACTTC	CASSLRSPGAGETQYF
16	TRBV7-9	NA	TRBJ2-1	NA	TGTGCCAGCAGCTTAGGTACGGCAGCCGTCGGCAATGAGCAGTTCTTC	CASSLGTAAVGNEQFF
14	TRBV27	NA	TRBJ2-7	NA	TGTGCCAGCAGTTCCCGACATATGCGGGCCGAGCAGTACTTC	CASSSRHMRAEQYF
17	TRBV4-3	once	TRBJ1-2	TRBD1	TGCGCCAGCAGCCAAGACCAGGCCTCTCAGGGGGTCTATGGCTACACCTTC	CASSQDQASQGVYGYTF
16	TRBV7-9	NA	TRBJ2-6	NA	TGTGCCAGCAGCTTTTTATGGAGCTCTGGGGCCAACGTCCTGACTTTC	CASSFLWSSGANVLTF
17	TRBV4-1	NA	TRBJ1-2	TRBD1	TGCGCCAGCAGCCAAGAAGCTGGGACAGGGATTGCGCATGGCTACACCTTC	CASSQEAGTGIAHGYTF
15	TRBV5-1	NA	TRBJ2-7	NA	TGCGCCAGCAGCTTGCGCGCAAGGACATCTTACGAGCAGTACTTC	CASSLRARTSYEQYF
14	TRBV7-2	NA	TRBJ2-7	NA	TGTGCCAGCAGCTCTATGACTCCGACCTACGAGCAGTACTTC	CASSSMTPTYEQYF
16	TRBV10-3	NA	TRBJ2-7	NA	TGTGCCATCAGGGGGGGGACAGACAGAATCTCCTACGAGCAGTACTTC	CAIRGGTDRISYEQYF